The 5 T cell receptor beta chains given below trace back to one sample, sequenced in a study of tissue T cells after allogeneic stem cell transplantation. Using immunoSEQ multiplex PCR, the repertoire was profiled, and TCRdb retains in-frame clones only, with some absent. The repertoire holds more than 7,500 clones, with about three fifths as singletons. The material sequenced was tissue from the ileum, taken at autopsy. Every receptor here comes from a woman aged 18-49 years with breast cancer.

DNA of the CDR3: TGTGCCAGCAGCTTAGCGAGGGGTTCCAACACTGAAGCTTTCTTT. Encoded protein: CASSLARGSNTEAFF. The rearrangement joins TRBV7-8 to TRBJ1-1; tentatively, D is TRBD1 (5 bases). The CDR3 is 15 amino acids. The V and J ends lost 0 bases and 2 bases respectively, with 10 bases between them. Per germline, CDR1 SGHVS and CDR2 FQNEAQ.

The CDR3 protein is CASSQYLSGANVLTF. The CDR3 DNA follows: TGTGCCAGCAGCCAATATCTCTCTGGGGCCAACGTCCTGACTTTC. This chain links TRBV14 with TRBJ2-6; D unclear. The CDR3 extends over 15 amino acids. The V and J ends lost 2 bases and 0 bases respectively, with 5 bases between them. The V gene's germline CDR1 is SGHDN and CDR2 FVKESK.

This clone was observed a single time. The V gene is TRBV28, the J gene TRBJ2-7, with 8 positions matching TRBD2. Looked up from germline, CDR1 is MDHEN and CDR2 is SYDVKM. With V trimmed by 6 bases and J by 3 bases, 10 bases remained unmatched. The CDR3 runs 15 residues. The CDR3 loop reads CASRNGGGRDYEQYF. DNA for the CDR3: TGTGCCAGCAGAAATGGCGGGGGGCGAGACTACGAGCAGTACTTC.

As to this clone: Other DNA sequences of this sample code for an identical CDR3. The V call is TRBV29-1, the J call TRBJ2-3, with D unclear. The CDR3 loop spans 12 amino acids. Germline CDR1 is SQVTM and CDR2 is ANQGSEA. Trimming removed 0 bases at V and 0 bases at J, with 1 base between. The CDR3 region is CSVEDSTDTQYF. CDR3 sequence (DNA): TGCAGCGTTGAAGACAGCACAGATACGCAGTATTTT.

The chain couples TRBV5-1 to TRBJ1-1; 8 bases map to TRBD1. J lost 7 bases, V lost 4 bases, and 6 bases had no gene match. CDR1 is SGHRS, CDR2 YFSETQ, per germline. This CDR3 has 13 amino acids. The CDR3 DNA sequence: TGCGCCAGCAGCCCGGACAGGGCAGGTGAAGCTTTCTTT. This sequence encodes CASSPDRAGEAFF.